Below, one TCR beta chain is given with its context. This specimen belongs to a study of blood T cell repertoires in COVID-19. At the level of the study: In each case, the material was cDNA or gDNA derived from T cells, B-cell-depleted T cells, or PBMCs.

Germline V gene lookup returns CDR1 MNHEY and CDR2 SMNVEV (reference sequence). CDR3 length equals 16 residues. V was pared by 6 bases and J by 8 bases, with 22 bases between. TCRdb's copy holds only in-frame clones and misses some; the assay was immunoSEQ multiplex PCR. The data contain about 190,000 clones, around 87% of them seen just once; the ten biggest clones take up around 23%. This clonotype originated in a woman aged 40 to 55 in a cohort exposed to, infected with or recovered from COVID-19 (not recorded which). Sample: PBMCs or T cells enriched from blood (not recorded which). The chain has TRBV27 and TRBJ1-4; weak D call: TRBD1 (5 bases). CDR3 sequence: CASRVGPGAWEEKLFF. As DNA, the CDR3 is TGTGCCAGCAGGGTGGGGCCGGGAGCCTGGGAAGAAAAACTGTTTTTT.